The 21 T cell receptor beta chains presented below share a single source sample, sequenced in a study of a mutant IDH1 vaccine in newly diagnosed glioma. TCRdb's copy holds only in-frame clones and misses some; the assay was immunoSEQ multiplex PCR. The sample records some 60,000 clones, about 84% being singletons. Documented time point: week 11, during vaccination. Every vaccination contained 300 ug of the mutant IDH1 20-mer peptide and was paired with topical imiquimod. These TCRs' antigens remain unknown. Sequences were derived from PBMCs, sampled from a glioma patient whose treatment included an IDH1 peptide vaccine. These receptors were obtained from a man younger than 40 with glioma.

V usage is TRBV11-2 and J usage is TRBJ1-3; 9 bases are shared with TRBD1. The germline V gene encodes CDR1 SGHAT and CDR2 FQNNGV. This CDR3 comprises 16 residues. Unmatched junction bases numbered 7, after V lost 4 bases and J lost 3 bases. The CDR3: CASSSLQGALGNTIYF. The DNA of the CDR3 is TGTGCCAGCAGCTCGCTACAGGGGGCGCTTGGAAACACCATATATTTT.

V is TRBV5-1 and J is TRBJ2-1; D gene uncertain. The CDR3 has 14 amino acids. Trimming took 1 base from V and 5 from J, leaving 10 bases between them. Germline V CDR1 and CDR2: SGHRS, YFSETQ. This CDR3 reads CASSLSRWDNEQFF. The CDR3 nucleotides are TGCGCCAGCAGCTTGAGCAGGTGGGACAATGAGCAGTTCTTC.

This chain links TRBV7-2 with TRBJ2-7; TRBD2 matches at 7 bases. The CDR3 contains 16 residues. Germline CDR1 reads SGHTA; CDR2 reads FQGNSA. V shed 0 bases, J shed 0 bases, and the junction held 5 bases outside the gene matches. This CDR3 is CASSLAGGSLSYEQYF. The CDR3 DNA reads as TGTGCCAGCAGCTTAGCTGGCGGGAGTCTCTCCTACGAGCAGTACTTC.

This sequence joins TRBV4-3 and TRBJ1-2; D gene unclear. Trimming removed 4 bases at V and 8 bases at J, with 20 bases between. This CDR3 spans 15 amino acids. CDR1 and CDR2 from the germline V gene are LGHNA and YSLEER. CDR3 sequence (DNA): TGCGCCAGCAGCCCTGACGTTACACTGCCGGGAGGCTACACCTTC. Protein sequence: CASSPDVTLPGGYTF.

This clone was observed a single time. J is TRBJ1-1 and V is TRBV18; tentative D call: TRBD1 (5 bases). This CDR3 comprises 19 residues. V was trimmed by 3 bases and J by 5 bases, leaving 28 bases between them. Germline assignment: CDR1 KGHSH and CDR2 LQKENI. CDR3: CASSPNFARESEDRTEAFF. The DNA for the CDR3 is TGTGCCAGCTCACCTAATTTCGCCAGGGAAAGCGAGGATCGGACTGAAGCTTTCTTT.

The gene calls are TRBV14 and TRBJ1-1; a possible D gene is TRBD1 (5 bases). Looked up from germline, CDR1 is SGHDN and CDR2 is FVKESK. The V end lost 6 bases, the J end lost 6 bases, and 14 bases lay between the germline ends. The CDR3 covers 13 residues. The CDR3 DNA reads TGTGCCAGCAGTCTTCCGGGGGGTTCTGAAGCTTTCTTT. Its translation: CASSLPGGSEAFF.

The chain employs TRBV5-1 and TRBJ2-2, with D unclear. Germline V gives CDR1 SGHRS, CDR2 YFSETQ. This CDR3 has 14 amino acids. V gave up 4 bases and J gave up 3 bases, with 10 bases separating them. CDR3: CASSQTTYTGELFF. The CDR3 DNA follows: TGCGCCAGCAGCCAAACGACATACACCGGGGAGCTGTTTTTT.

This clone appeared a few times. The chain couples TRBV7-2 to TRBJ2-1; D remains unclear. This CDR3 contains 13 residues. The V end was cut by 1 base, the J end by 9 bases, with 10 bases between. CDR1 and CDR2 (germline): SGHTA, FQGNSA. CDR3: CASSLVSVGEQFF. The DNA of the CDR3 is TGTGCCAGCAGCTTAGTATCAGTGGGTGAGCAGTTCTTC.

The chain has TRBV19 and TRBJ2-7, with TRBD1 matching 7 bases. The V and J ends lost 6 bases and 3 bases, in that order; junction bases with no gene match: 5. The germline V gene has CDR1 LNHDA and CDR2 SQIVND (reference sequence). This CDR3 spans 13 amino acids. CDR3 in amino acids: CASSRDRYYEQYF. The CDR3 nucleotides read TGTGCCAGTAGCCGGGACAGATACTACGAGCAGTACTTC.

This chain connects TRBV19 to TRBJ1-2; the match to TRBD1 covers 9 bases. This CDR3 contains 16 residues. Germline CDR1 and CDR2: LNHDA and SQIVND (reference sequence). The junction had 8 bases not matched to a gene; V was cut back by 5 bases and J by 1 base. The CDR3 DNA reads TGTGCCAGTAGTCCCGGAGGGACAGGGTTTAACTATGGCTACACCTTC. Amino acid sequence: CASSPGGTGFNYGYTF.

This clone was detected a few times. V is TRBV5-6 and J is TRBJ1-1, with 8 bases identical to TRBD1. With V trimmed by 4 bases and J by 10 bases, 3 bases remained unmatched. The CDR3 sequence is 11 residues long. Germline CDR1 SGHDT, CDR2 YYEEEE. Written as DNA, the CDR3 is TGTGCCAGCAGCCAGGGGGCAGGAGCTTTCTTT. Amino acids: CASSQGAGAFF.

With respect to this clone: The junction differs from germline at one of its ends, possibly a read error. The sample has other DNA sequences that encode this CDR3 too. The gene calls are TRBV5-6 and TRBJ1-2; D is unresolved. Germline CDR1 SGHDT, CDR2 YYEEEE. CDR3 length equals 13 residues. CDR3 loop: CASSLERYYGYTF. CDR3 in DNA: TGTGCCAGCAGCTTGGAACGGTACTATGGTTACACCTTC.

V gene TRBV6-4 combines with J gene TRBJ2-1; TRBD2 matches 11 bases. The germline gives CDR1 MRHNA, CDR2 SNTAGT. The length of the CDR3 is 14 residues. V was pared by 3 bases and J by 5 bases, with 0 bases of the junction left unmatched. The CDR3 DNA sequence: TGTGCCAGCAGTGAGACTAGCGGGAACAATGAGCAGTTCTTC. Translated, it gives CASSETSGNNEQFF.

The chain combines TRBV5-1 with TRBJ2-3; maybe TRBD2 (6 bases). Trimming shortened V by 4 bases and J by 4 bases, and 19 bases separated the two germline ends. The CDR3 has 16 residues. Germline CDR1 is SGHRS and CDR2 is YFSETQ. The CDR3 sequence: CASSGILAVGSDTQYF. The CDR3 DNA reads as TGCGCCAGCAGCGGCATACTAGCTGTGGGGTCAGATACGCAGTATTTT.

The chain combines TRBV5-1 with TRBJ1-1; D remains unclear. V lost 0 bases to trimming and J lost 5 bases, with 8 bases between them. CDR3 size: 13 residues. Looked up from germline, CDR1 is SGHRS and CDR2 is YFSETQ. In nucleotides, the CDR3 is TGCGCCAGCAGCTTGGGGGGAATTACTGAAGCTTTCTTT. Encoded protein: CASSLGGITEAFF. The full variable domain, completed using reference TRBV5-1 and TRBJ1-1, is KAGVTQTPRYLIKTRGQQVTLSCSPISGHRSVSWYQQTPGQGLQFLFEYFSETQRNKGNFPGRFSGRQFSNSRSEMNVSTLELGDSALYLCASSLGGITEAFFGQGTRLTVV.

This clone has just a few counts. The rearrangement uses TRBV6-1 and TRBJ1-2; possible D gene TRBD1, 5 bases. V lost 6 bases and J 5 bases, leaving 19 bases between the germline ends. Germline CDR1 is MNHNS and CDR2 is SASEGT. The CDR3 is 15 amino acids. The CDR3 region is CASSTSGSVNYGYTF. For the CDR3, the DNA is TGTGCCAGCAGCACCTCAGGGTCGGTGAATTATGGCTACACCTTC.

CDR3 DNA sequence: TGTGCCAGCAGCGTAGGAGGGACAGGCGTGGAGCAGTACTTC. Encoded protein: CASSVGGTGVEQYF. V and J are TRBV9 and TRBJ2-7; 8 nucleotides align to TRBD1. This CDR3 is 14 amino acids long. J was trimmed by 7 bases and V by 0 bases; bases with no gene match: 6. From germline, CDR1 is SGDLS and CDR2 YYNGEE.

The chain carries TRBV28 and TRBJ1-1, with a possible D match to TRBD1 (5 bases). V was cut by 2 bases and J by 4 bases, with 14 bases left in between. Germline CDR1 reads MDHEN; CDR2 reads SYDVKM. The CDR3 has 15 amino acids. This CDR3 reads CASSLKGRRATEAFF. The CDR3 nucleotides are TGTGCCAGCAGTTTAAAGGGACGCCGGGCCACTGAAGCTTTCTTT.

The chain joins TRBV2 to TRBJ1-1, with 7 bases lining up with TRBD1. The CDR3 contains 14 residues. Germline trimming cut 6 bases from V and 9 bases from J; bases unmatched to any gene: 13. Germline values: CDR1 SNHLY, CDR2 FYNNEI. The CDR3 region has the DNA TGTGCCAGCAGAAGTTGGCAGGGGGGGAGTAAAGCTTTCTTT. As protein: CASRSWQGGSKAFF.

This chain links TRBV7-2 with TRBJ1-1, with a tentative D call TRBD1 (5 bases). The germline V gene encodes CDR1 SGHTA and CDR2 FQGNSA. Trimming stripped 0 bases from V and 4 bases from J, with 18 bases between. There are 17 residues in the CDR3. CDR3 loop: CASSLAPYRKRVTEAFF. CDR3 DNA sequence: TGTGCCAGCAGCTTAGCTCCCTACAGGAAAAGGGTCACTGAAGCTTTCTTT.

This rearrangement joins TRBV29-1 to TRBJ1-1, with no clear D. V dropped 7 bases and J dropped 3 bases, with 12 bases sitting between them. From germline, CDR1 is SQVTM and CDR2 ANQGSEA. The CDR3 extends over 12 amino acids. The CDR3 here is CSAGRGYTEAFF. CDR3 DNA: TGCAGCGCAGGCAGAGGGTACACTGAAGCTTTCTTT.